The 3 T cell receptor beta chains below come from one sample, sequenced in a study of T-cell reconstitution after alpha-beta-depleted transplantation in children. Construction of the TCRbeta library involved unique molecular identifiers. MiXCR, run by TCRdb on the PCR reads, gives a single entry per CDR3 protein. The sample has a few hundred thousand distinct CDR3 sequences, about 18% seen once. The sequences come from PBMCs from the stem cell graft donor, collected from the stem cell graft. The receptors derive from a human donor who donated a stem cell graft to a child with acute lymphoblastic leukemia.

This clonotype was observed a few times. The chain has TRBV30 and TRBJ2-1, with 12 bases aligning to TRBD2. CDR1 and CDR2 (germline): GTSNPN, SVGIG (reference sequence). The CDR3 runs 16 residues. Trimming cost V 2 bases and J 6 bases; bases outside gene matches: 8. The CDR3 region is CAWSTLRTSGVNEQFF. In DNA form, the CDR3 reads TGTGCCTGGAGTACTCTTAGGACTAGCGGGGTCAATGAGCAGTTCTTC.

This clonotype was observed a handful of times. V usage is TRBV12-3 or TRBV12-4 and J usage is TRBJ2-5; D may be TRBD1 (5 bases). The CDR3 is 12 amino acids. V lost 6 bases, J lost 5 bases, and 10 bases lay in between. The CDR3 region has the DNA TGTGCCAGCAGGTCGAACAGGGAGACCCAGTACTTC. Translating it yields CASRSNRETQYF.

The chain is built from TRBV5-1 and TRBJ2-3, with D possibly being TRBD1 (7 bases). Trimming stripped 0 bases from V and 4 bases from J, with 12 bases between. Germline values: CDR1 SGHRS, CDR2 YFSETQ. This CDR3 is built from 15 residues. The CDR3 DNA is TGCGCCAGCAGCTTGGTGACAGGGAGGTCAGATACGCAGTATTTT. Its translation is CASSLVTGRSDTQYF. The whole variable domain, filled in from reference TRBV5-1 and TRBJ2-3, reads KAGVTQTPRYLIKTRGQQVTLSCSPISGHRSVSWYQQTPGQGLQFLFEYFSETQRNKGNFPGRFSGRQFSNSRSEMNVSTLELGDSALYLCASSLVTGRSDTQYFGPGTRLTVL.